This TCR beta chain was found in a study of blood T cell repertoires in COVID-19 (dated by TCRdb to 2020 to 2021). The study in broad terms: Samples covering the acute and convalescent phases of COVID-19 were provided by collaborators in the United States, Italy and Spain. The prospective study material was composed of cDNA or gDNA derived from T cells, B-cell-depleted T cells, or PBMCs. The dataset comprised deeply sampled blood TCRbeta repertoires from subjects exposed to, actively infected with, or recovered from COVID-19. The repertoires were made available in a free public database intended to serve as a resource for research on the immune response to SARS-CoV-2. The samples were drawn from the first 160 participants of the ongoing ImmuneRACE study and from some 1,300 subjects provided by 6 global collaborators. Nearly every sample came with metadata listing a de-identified subject ID, COVID-19 status, age in years and sex. Where HLA class I and class II types were available, the types were taken from metadata supplied by the sample provider, not from assay-based typing. Broader findings and caveats from the paper: The amount of clinical and demographic metadata varied by source and participant and was provided uncurated.

One collaborating source in Seattle enrolled patients while the patients were actively infected and followed the patients over time throughout the course of disease. The collaborating institutions used their own protocols to collect whole blood in K2EDTA tubes. For TCRbeta analysis, collaborators shipped samples in one of three forms: frozen whole blood, isolated PBMCs, or DNA extracted from either of those sample types. TCRbeta CDR3 regions were amplified from genomic DNA using the immunoSEQ Assay, a bias-controlled multiplex PCR. From the authors' description of their analysis: The number of nucleated cells in each sample was estimated from the amplification of reference gene primers within the assay. Sequence reads were collapsed and filtered to measure the absolute abundance of every unique TCRbeta CDR3 rearrangement. For each sample, productive Simpson clonality was calculated as the square root of Simpson's diversity index across productive rearrangements. TCRdb provides this immuneACCESS table in a form limited to in-frame rearrangements. Some clones are lacking; in checked studies, under half of them reflect an unresolved V gene, and why the rest are absent is not known. V and J calls and clone size come straight from that table; D and trimming were deduced from the DNA. The sample records 150,000 to 200,000 clones, 75% to 90% of which are singletons. The ten largest clonotypes hold 7.6% of the sample.

Comments on this clone: Its antigen is unknown. The input lacks base qualities; no much larger clone sits a single base away.

Sequencing was done on a sample of peripheral blood. This clonotype was obtained from a woman in her 70s with COVID-19, enrolled during active disease.

The CDR3 reads CASSFLGGRVYF. The base sequence is TGTGCCAGCAGTTTCCTCGGGGGGCGGGTGTACTTC. In this chain, TRBV28 is recombined with TRBJ2-7; a weak D assignment points to TRBD2 (7 bases agree). The CDR3 has 12 amino acids, counting the end cysteine and phenylalanine. Only the CDR3 DNA is retained, 36 bases long and in frame from the first base. V is reduced by 3 bases and J by 12 bases, leaving a spacing of 15 bases between them. Reading the germline V gene gives CDR1 MDHEN and CDR2 SYDVKM. This CDR3, with the reference TRBV28 and TRBJ2-7 proteins standing in past its ends, gives the full variable domain DVKVTQSSRYLVKRTGEKVFLECVQDMDHENMFWYRQDPGLGLRLIYFSYDVKMKEKGDIPEGYSVSREKKERFSLILESASTNQTSMYLCASSFLGGRVYFGPGTRLTVT.